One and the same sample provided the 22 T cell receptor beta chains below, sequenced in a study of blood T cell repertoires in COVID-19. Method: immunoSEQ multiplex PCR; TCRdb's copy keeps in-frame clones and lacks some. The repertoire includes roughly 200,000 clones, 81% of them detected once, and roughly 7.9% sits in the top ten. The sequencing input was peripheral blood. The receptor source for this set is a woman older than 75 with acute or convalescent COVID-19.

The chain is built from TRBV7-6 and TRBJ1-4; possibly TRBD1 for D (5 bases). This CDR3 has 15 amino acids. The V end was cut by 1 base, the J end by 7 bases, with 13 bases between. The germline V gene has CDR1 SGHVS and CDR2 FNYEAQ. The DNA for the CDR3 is TGTGCCAGCAGCTTAGGGCAGGGTAACGGTGAAAAACTGTTTTTT. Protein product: CASSLGQGNGEKLFF.

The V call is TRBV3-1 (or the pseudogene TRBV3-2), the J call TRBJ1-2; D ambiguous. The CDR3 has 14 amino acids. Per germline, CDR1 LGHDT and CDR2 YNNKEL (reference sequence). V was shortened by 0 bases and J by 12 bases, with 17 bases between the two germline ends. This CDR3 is CASSQEIGTVGHTF. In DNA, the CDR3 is TGTGCCAGCAGCCAAGAAATAGGTACAGTCGGTCACACCTTC.

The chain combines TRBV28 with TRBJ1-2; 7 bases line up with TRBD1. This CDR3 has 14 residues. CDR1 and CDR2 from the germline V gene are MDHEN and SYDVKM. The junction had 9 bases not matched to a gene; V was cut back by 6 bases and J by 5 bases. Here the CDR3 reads CASRGPGTAYGYTF. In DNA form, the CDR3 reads TGTGCCAGCAGGGGACCCGGGACAGCTTATGGCTACACCTTC.

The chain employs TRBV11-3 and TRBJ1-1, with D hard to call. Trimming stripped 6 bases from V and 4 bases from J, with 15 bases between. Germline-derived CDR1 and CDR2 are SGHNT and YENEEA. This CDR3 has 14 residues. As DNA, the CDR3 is TGTGCCAGCAGGAGCTCGGGTTTGGGCACTGAAGCTTTCTTT. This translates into CASRSSGLGTEAFF.

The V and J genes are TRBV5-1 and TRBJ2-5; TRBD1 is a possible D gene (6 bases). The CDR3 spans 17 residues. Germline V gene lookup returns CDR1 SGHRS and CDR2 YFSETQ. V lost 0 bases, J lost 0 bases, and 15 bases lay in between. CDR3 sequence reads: CASSLELGPGDQETQYF. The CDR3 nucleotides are TGCGCCAGCAGCTTGGAATTGGGGCCAGGGGACCAAGAGACCCAGTACTTC.

CDR3 region: CASSSPGLAGNEQFF. For the CDR3, the DNA is TGTGCCAGCAGTTCCCCGGGACTAGCGGGCAATGAGCAGTTCTTC. The V call is TRBV28, the J call TRBJ2-1; 12 bases match TRBD2. The V gene end was trimmed by 4 bases and the J gene end by 6 bases; junction bases not matched to a gene: 4. Germline loops: CDR1 MDHEN, CDR2 SYDVKM. CDR3 length: 15 amino acids.

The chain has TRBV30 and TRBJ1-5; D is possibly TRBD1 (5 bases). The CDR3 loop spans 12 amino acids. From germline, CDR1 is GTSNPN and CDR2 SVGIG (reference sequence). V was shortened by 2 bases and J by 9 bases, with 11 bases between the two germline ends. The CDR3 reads CAWSTGQGPQHF. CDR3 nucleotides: TGTGCCTGGAGTACCGGACAAGGGCCCCAGCATTTT.

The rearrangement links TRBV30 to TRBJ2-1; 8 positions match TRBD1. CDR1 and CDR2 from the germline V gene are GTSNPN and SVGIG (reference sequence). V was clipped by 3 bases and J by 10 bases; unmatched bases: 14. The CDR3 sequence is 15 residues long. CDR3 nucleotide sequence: TGTGCCTGGAGCATCGCGAGGACAGGGCCGGGAGAGCAGTTCTTC. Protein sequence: CAWSIARTGPGEQFF.

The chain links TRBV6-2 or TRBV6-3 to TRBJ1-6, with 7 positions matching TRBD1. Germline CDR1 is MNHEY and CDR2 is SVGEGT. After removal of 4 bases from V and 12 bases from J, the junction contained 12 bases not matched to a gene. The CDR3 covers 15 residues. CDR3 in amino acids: CASSFAGTALGPLHF. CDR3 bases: TGTGCCAGCAGTTTCGCCGGGACAGCGCTCGGACCCCTCCACTTT.

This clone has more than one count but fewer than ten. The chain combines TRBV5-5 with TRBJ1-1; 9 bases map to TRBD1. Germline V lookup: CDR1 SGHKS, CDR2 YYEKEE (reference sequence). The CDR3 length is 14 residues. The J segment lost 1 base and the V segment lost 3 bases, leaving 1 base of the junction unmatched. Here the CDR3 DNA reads TGTGCCAGCAGCTGGGACAGGGCGAACACTGAAGCTTTCTTT. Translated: CASSWDRANTEAFF.

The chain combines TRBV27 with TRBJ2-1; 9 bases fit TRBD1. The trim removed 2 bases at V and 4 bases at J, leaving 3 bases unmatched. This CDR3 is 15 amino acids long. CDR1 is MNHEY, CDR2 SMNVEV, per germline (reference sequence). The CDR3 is CASSLGTGFYNEQFF. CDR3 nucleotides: TGTGCCAGCAGTTTAGGGACAGGGTTTTACAATGAGCAGTTCTTC.

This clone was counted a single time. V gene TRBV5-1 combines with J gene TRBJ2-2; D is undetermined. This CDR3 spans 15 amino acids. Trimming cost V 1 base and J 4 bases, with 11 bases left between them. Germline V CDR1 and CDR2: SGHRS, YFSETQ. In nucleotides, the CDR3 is TGCGCCAGCAGCTTGCAAGCTTCGGGCACCGGGGAGCTGTTTTTT. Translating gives CASSLQASGTGELFF.

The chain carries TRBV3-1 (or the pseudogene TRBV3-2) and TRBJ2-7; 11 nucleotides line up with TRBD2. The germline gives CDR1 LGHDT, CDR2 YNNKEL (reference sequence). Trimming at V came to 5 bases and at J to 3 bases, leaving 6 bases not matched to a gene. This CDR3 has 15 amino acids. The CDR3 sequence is CASSSSGRAFYEQYF. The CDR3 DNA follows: TGTGCCAGCAGCAGTAGCGGGAGGGCCTTCTACGAGCAGTACTTC.

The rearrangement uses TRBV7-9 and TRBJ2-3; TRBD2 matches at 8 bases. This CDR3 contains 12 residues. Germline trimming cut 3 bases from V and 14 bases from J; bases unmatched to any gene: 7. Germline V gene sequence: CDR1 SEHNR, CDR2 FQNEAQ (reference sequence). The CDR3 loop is CASSFPAGVLYF. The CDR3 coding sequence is TGTGCCAGCAGCTTCCCAGCGGGGGTGTTGTATTTT.

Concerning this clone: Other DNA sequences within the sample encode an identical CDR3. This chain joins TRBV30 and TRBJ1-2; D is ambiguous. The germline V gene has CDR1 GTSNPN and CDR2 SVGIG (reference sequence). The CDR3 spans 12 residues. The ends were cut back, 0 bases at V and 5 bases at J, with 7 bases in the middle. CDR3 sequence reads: CAWSVGGYGYTF. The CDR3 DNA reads TGTGCCTGGAGTGTGGGAGGGTATGGCTACACCTTC.

In nucleotides, the CDR3 is TGTGCCTGGAGTCCAGGGGCTTACACTGAAGCTTTCTTT. It yields the protein CAWSPGAYTEAFF. V is TRBV30 and J is TRBJ1-1, with D maybe TRBD1 (6 bases). CDR1 and CDR2 (germline): GTSNPN, SVGIG (reference sequence). The V end was cut by 2 bases, the J end by 3 bases, with 10 bases between. The CDR3 consists of 13 residues.

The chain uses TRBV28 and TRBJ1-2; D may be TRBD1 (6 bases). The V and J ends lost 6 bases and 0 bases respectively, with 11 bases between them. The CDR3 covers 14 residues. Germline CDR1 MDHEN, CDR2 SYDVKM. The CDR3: CASRKTGANYGYTF. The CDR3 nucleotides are TGTGCCAGCAGAAAGACAGGAGCTAACTATGGCTACACCTTC.

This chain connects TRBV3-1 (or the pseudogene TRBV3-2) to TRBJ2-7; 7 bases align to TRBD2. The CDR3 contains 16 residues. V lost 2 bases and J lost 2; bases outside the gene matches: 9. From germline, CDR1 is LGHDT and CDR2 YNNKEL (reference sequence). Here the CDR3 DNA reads TGTGCCAGCAGCCAACCCACGGGGGGTCTCGCCTACGAGCAGTACTTC. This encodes CASSQPTGGLAYEQYF.

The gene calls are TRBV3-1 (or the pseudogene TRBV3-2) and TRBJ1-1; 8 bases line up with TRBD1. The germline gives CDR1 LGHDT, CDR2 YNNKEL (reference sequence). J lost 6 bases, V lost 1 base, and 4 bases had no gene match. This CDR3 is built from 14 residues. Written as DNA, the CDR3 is TGTGCCAGCAGCCAAGCGGGCAGGGGGCCTGAAGCTTTCTTT. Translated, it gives CASSQAGRGPEAFF.

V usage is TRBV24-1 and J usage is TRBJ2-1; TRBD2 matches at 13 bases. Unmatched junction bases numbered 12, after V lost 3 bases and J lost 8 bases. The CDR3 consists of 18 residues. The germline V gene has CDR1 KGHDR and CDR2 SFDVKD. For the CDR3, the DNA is TGTGCCACCAGTGATCCCCGGACTAGCGGGAGAGTAATCCATGAGCAGTTCTTC. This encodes CATSDPRTSGRVIHEQFF.

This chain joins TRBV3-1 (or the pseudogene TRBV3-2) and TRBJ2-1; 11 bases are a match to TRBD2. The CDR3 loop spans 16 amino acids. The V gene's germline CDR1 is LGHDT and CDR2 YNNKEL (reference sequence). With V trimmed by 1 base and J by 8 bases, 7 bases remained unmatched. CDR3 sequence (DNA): TGTGCCAGCAGCCAAGCGGGCACTAGCGGGAGTTATGAGCAGTTCTTC. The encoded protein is CASSQAGTSGSYEQFF.

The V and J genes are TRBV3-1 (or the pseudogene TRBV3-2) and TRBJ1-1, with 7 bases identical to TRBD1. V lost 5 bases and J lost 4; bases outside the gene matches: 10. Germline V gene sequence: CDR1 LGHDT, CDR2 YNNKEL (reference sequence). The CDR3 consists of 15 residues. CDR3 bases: TGTGCCAGCAGCTATCTTTTGACAGGGAGCACTGAAGCTTTCTTT. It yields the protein CASSYLLTGSTEAFF.